This T cell receptor beta chain appears in the sequencing data of a study of CD8+CD57+ T cells in acquired aplastic anemia. Study details: The sorted CD4+ and CD8+ cells yielded an average approximately 3.3 ug of DNA.

Genomic DNA, the template, was used for profiling of the TCR beta VDJ and CDR3. TCRdb analysed the reads with MiXCR anew, one entry per CDR3 protein. The repertoire holds roughly 180,000 distinct CDR3 sequences, with 48% as singletons. Germline V gene lookup returns CDR1 SGDLS and CDR2 YYNGEE. This CDR3 is 13 amino acids long. The V end was cut by 5 bases, the J end by 8 bases, with 16 bases between. Patients picked for sequencing had shown CD8+CD57+ cell expansion detected by flow cytometry. The chain employs TRBV9 and TRBJ1-2, with unresolved D. Sample: sorted CD4+, CD8+, or CD8+CD57+ T cells (not recorded which) from PBMCs. The sequence was obtained from a human donor with aplastic anemia. CDR3 in amino acids: CASSSSRSRGYTF. CDR3 in DNA: TGTGCCAGCAGTTCGAGCAGGTCACGCGGCTACACCTTC.